This TCR beta chain was observed in a study of blood T cell repertoires in COVID-19. Study context: Samples came from the United States, Italy and Spain, spanning acute and convalescent COVID-19. PBMCs, B-cell-depleted T cells, or T cells were the source of the cDNA or gDNA that made up the material.

Original data processing: Nucleated cell number was recorded as an estimate derived from reference gene primer amplification. The method was immunoSEQ multiplex PCR; TCRdb's version includes in-frame clones alone and lacks a portion of them. For V, J and clone size, that table is used; D and trimming come from the DNA. The sample includes about 140,000 clones, roughly 76% of them seen just once. Trimming shortened V by 6 bases and J by 1 base, and 10 bases separated the two germline ends. Germline CDR1 MDHEN, CDR2 SYDVKM. This CDR3 region has 13 residues. The sequence came from an elderly man with acute or convalescent COVID-19. Sequencing input: peripheral blood. The chain combines TRBV28 with TRBJ2-7; TRBD1 might be the D (6 bases). CDR3 residues: CASSPRGSYEQYF. The CDR3 DNA sequence: TGTGCCAGCAGCCCAAGGGGGTCCTACGAGCAGTACTTC. The whole variable domain, filled in from reference TRBV28 and TRBJ2-7, reads DVKVTQSSRYLVKRTGEKVFLECVQDMDHENMFWYRQDPGLGLRLIYFSYDVKMKEKGDIPEGYSVSREKKERFSLILESASTNQTSMYLCASSPRGSYEQYFGPGTRLTVT.